This entry is about one TCR beta chain. As yet, its antigen is unknown. This sample stems from a study of OX40 agonist ivuxolimab in advanced cancers. Study context: Treatment of patients was with ivuxolimab, an agonistic anti-OX40 (CD134) antibody. Patients undergoing dose escalation presented with hepatocellular carcinoma, melanoma, renal cell or head and neck cancer. Findings and limits, study-wide: Researchers report that CD8+ T cells had, on average, more expanded clones than CD4+.

This table comes from immunoSEQ multiplex PCR, and its TCRdb copy is limited to in-frame clones, with some not included. Of tens of thousands of clones listed, roughly 90% are singletons. Anyone with autoimmune disease history or systemic immunosuppression was excluded. This CDR3 has 15 residues. In germline, CDR1 is KGHSH, CDR2 LQKENI. V dropped 6 bases and J dropped 8 bases, with 20 bases sitting between them. The sequence came from an adult with an advanced solid tumor such as melanoma, head and neck, liver or kidney cancer. Sequenced here: CD4+ or CD8+ T cells sorted from blood, sampled in a trial of the OX40 agonist ivuxolimab. This chain links TRBV18 with TRBJ2-4; perhaps D is TRBD1 or TRBD2 (5 bases each). CDR3 in DNA: TGTGCCAGCTCCCAGCCCGGGACCGCTGAGCACATTCAGTACTTC. Its translation is CASSQPGTAEHIQYF.